The 20 T cell receptor beta chains presented below share a single source sample, sequenced in a study of cytomegalovirus exposure and HLA in healthy donors. The PCR had 60 Vbeta and 13 Jbeta primers. Assay used: immunoSEQ multiplex PCR; TCRdb lists only in-frame clones, some missing. The data hold more than 80,000 clones, with about 69% observed a single time. The sample was PBMCs. These receptors were collected from a man in his sixties in good health and CMV-seronegative.

The V call is TRBV10-2, the J call TRBJ1-2, with D possibly TRBD1 on 5 matching bases. The CDR3 is 13 amino acids. CDR1 WSHSY and CDR2 SAAADI come from the germline V gene. V dropped 3 bases and J dropped 5 bases, with 10 bases sitting between them. The CDR3 region is CASSDPGGYGYTF. CDR3 DNA sequence: TGCGCCAGCAGTGACCCGGGGGGGTATGGCTACACCTTC.

The chain recombines TRBV11-2 with TRBJ2-7; D is perhaps TRBD2 (6 bases). The CDR3 covers 13 residues. Germline CDR1 SGHAT, CDR2 FQNNGV. The ends were cut back, 7 bases at V and 6 bases at J, with 16 bases in the middle. CDR3 in amino acids: CASTTSRGTEQYF. The CDR3 nucleotides are TGTGCCAGCACCACCTCACGGGGGACCGAGCAGTACTTC.

The genes are TRBV23-1 and TRBJ1-5; TRBD1 matches 7 bases. TRBV23-1 is flagged as an ORF with uncertain function. The CDR3 extends over 14 amino acids. Trimming removed 7 bases from V and 3 bases from J; junction bases left unmatched: 6. The CDR3 DNA reads as TGCGCCAGCATGAGGGGGCGCGTCAATCAGCCCCAGCATTTT. It encodes CASMRGRVNQPQHF.

V and J are TRBV30 and TRBJ2-7; TRBD1 agrees at 8 bases. Germline-derived CDR1 and CDR2 are GTSNPN and SVGIG (reference sequence). This CDR3 is 13 amino acids long. J gave up 0 bases and V 6 bases, and 4 bases lay outside the gene matches. The CDR3: CACTRGPSYEQYF. CDR3 coding DNA: TGTGCCTGTACCAGGGGGCCCTCCTACGAGCAGTACTTC.

This clone was observed a few times. The chain is built from TRBV11-1 and TRBJ2-1; D may be TRBD1 (5 bases). The CDR3 runs to 16 residues. V gave up 6 bases and J gave up 15 bases, with 30 bases separating them. The germline V gene encodes CDR1 SGHAT and CDR2 FQDESV (reference sequence). CDR3 bases: TGTGCCAGCAGTTTACCCCCGGGCAGGGCCGTTACTATTCCGTTCTTC. Encoded protein: CASSLPPGRAVTIPFF. The whole variable domain, remainder taken from reference TRBV11-1 and TRBJ2-1, is EAEVAQSPRYKITEKSQAVAFWCDPISGHATLYWYRQILGQGPELLVQFQDESVVDDSQLPKDRFSAERLKGVDSTLKIQPAELGDSAMYLCASSLPPGRAVTIPFFGPGTRLTVL.

This clone was found a few times. This sequence joins TRBV5-4 and TRBJ2-6; D not resolved. The CDR3 has 15 amino acids. V shed 7 bases and J shed 0 bases, with 11 bases lying between them. Per the germline V gene, CDR1 is SGHNT and CDR2 is YYREEE (reference sequence). Here the CDR3 reads CASADRSSGANVLTF. CDR3 DNA sequence: TGTGCCAGCGCCGATCGGAGCTCTGGGGCCAACGTCCTGACTTTC.

CDR3 coding DNA: TGTGCCAGCAGCCAAGATTCGGGACTAGGCGGACCCCGAGGGGAGGCCCAGTACTTC. Translating it yields CASSQDSGLGGPRGEAQYF. The chain uses TRBV4-2 and TRBJ2-5, with TRBD2 matching over 8 bases. Germline assignment: CDR1 LGHNA and CDR2 YNFKEQ. This CDR3 has 19 amino acids. V dropped 0 bases and J dropped 9; count of bases not matched to a gene: 21.

The rearrangement joins TRBV9 to TRBJ2-3, with 8 bases identical to TRBD2. From germline, CDR1 is SGDLS and CDR2 YYNGEE. Unmatched junction bases numbered 7, after V lost 0 bases and J lost 4 bases. CDR3 length: 16 residues. CDR3 sequence (DNA): TGTGCCAGCAGCGTAGAGGGTAGCGGGGTGGCAGATACGCAGTATTTT. It yields the protein CASSVEGSGVADTQYF.

The chain combines TRBV30 with TRBJ1-2, with D perhaps TRBD1 (6 bases). Germline CDR1 GTSNPN, CDR2 SVGIG (reference sequence). The CDR3 sequence is 11 residues long. The V gene lost 2 bases and the J gene lost 8 bases, with 9 bases spanning the gap. The CDR3 sequence: CAWSTGTGYTF. The CDR3 coding sequence is TGTGCCTGGAGTACCGGGACAGGCTACACCTTC.

The rearrangement links TRBV30 to TRBJ2-5, with D possibly matching TRBD2 (6 bases). The J call may be incorrect, as the DNA end agrees better with TRBJ2-7. Germline V lookup: CDR1 GTSNPN, CDR2 SVGIG (reference sequence). The CDR3 has 13 residues. This CDR3 reads CAWSVGGVYEQYF. The CDR3, as DNA: TGTGCCTGGAGTGTTGGAGGGGTCTACGAGCAGTACTTC.

This clone turned up a few times. The genes are TRBV11-2 and TRBJ2-2, with TRBD1 identical over 8 bases. The length of the CDR3 is 13 residues. With V trimmed by 4 bases and J by 5 bases, 0 bases remained unmatched. Germline V CDR1 and CDR2: SGHAT, FQNNGV. The CDR3 coding sequence is TGTGCCAGCAGCTACAGGGGGACCGGGGAGCTGTTTTTT. This encodes CASSYRGTGELFF.

V and J are TRBV5-1 and TRBJ1-1; 9 bases line up with TRBD1. With 0 bases clipped from V and 1 base from J, the junction kept 7 bases outside the gene matches. The CDR3 totals 17 residues. Per the germline V gene, CDR1 is SGHRS and CDR2 is YFSETQ. The CDR3 region is CASSLGTGDRANTEAFF. Here the CDR3 DNA reads TGCGCCAGCAGCTTGGGAACGGGGGACAGGGCGAACACTGAAGCTTTCTTT.

The chain has TRBV5-1 and TRBJ2-7; 7 positions agree with TRBD1. In germline, CDR1 is SGHRS, CDR2 YFSETQ. The V and J ends lost 8 bases and 5 bases, in that order; junction bases with no gene match: 4. The CDR3 length is 11 residues. The CDR3 DNA is TGCGCCAGTCAGACAGGGAACGAGCAGTACTTC. Its protein is CASQTGNEQYF.

The V and J genes are TRBV5-1 and TRBJ1-1, with D perhaps TRBD1 (5 bases). In germline, CDR1 is SGHRS, CDR2 YFSETQ. CDR3 length: 13 amino acids. With 4 bases removed from V and 2 bases from J, the gap between germline ends came to 9 bases. The CDR3 reads CASSQTANTEAFF. The CDR3 DNA is TGCGCCAGCAGCCAGACAGCTAACACTGAAGCTTTCTTT.

The chain carries TRBV6-5 and TRBJ2-7, with 8 bases matching TRBD1. Germline values: CDR1 MNHEY, CDR2 SVGAGI. V was clipped by 2 bases and J by 0 bases; unmatched bases: 6. The CDR3 loop spans 16 amino acids. CDR3 sequence reads: CASSYLPDRDSYEQYF. DNA of the CDR3: TGTGCCAGCAGTTACCTCCCGGACAGGGACTCCTACGAGCAGTACTTC.

The rearrangement joins TRBV2 to TRBJ2-5, with a weak D call TRBD2 (6 bases). Judging by the DNA end, TRBJ2-7 fits better; the J call may be wrong. The CDR3 sequence is 15 residues long. Germline V gene data show CDR1 as SNHLY and CDR2 as FYNNEI. The CDR3 is CASSVGGVSSYEQYF. CDR3 DNA: TGTGCCAGCAGTGTTGGCGGGGTAAGCTCCTACGAGCAGTACTTC.

The chain employs TRBV4-1 and TRBJ1-2, with 7 nucleotides matching TRBD1. Trimming at V came to 0 bases and at J to 4 bases, leaving 14 bases not matched to a gene. Germline V lookup: CDR1 MGHRA, CDR2 YSYEKL. CDR3 length: 18 residues. The DNA for the CDR3 is TGCGCCAGCAGCCAAGACTGGAAAAGGGGGCCCCTTGTCTATGGCTACACCTTC. Translating it yields CASSQDWKRGPLVYGYTF.

This rearrangement joins TRBV6-5 to TRBJ2-7, with D possibly matching TRBD2 (6 bases). The V and J ends lost 6 bases and 7 bases respectively, with 16 bases between them. CDR1 and CDR2 (germline): MNHEY, SVGAGI. The CDR3 is made up of 13 amino acids. CDR3 nucleotide sequence: TGTGCCAGCAGGGGTCGAGGCCGGGGGGAGCAGTACTTC. Its translation: CASRGRGRGEQYF.

This chain joins TRBV7-8 and TRBJ1-6; D possibly corresponds to TRBD1 (6 bases). This CDR3 contains 16 residues. Trimming cost V 5 bases and J 8 bases, with 19 bases left between them. Germline V gene sequence: CDR1 SGHVS, CDR2 FQNEAQ. The CDR3 loop is CASSRAGGGLYSPLHF. The CDR3 DNA follows: TGTGCCAGCAGCCGGGCGGGCGGGGGCTTATATTCACCCCTCCACTTT.

This chain links TRBV5-1 with TRBJ2-1, with D possibly TRBD1 on 6 matching bases. The germline V gene has CDR1 SGHRS and CDR2 YFSETQ. The CDR3 sequence is 14 residues long. Trimming took off 4 bases at V and 8 bases at J, with 16 bases between the two ends. The CDR3 is CASSRNRVRDEQFF. The CDR3 DNA reads as TGCGCCAGCAGCCGGAACAGGGTCAGGGATGAGCAGTTCTTC.